This T cell receptor beta chain was documented in a study of monozygotic twins with cystic fibrosis listed by TCRdb under 2021. For the study in its entirety: Barcoded libraries were made from around 3 micrograms of fragmented DNA using about 15 PCR cycles. TCR beta repertoires were compared within and between 16 monozygotic twin pairs with cystic fibrosis so that genetic influence on V and J gene usage could be assessed. Twins were ranked among 800 to 1,100 cohort participants for weight-for-height and FEVPerc (FEV1 disease centile) at the day of blood sampling. Ten female and six male twin pairs, aged roughly 2.0 to 40 years (median about 9.5 years) and mostly children and adolescents, were included in the cohort. Data for three of the twin pairs had been reported previously in another context. Overall study outcomes, separate from this receptor: V gene usage was most similar to the co-twin for 13 of 16 pairs, and J usage for 8 of 16 pairs, suggesting genetic constraints. Simpson clonality was generally low (median 0.0095), suggesting a naive-dominated repertoire, with higher clonality in the most severely affected patients. The cohort was small, and the number of shared CDR3s showed no association with age, concordance or disease severity. Monozygotic CF twin pairs shared significantly more nucleotide-identical clonotypes within each pair than unrelated CF individuals shared with one another (P = 0.000026, Mann-Whitney).

The twin pairs came from the European Cystic Fibrosis Twin and Sibling Study Cohort, which recruited patients from over a hundred CF clinics across 14 European countries. Both zygosity and CFTR genotype were checked in-house, and zygosity was tested with multiplex PCR across nine short tandem repeat loci. Each twin gave a peripheral blood sample, and clinical parameters were documented on that same day of blood sampling. Genomic DNA was isolated from peripheral blood cells with phenol/chloroform and kept in TE buffer at 4 degrees C. Notes on this clone: It has no known antigen specificity. No much larger clonotype is one base removed from it; base qualities were not supplied.

TCR beta CDR3 regions were amplified by multiplex PCR using the immunoSEQ immune profiling system, following the manufacturer's instructions. Sequencing was performed on an Illumina NextSeq system. Per the original workflow: The immunoSEQ Analyzer platform handled processing of the sequence data, and clonality was calculated by taking the square root of Simpson's index of productive rearrangements. Jensen-Shannon distance served as the measure of similarity in V and J usage, while OLGA was used to compute CDR3 generation probabilities. Shared CDR3 sequences were searched in the immuneACCESS database (August 2020) and in VDJdb (December 2020). TCRdb carries this immuneACCESS record with in-frame sequences only. Its versions omit some clonotypes, under half of them owing to an unresolved V gene in the studies checked, with the rest unexplained. The V and J calls and clone size come from that table; D and trimming were worked out from the DNA. The sample contains around 15,000 clones, around 87% of them found a single time. Of the sample, 0.55% to 0.8% is held by the ten largest clones.

Material for sequencing was blood. The sequence derives from a boy aged 10-17 years with cystic fibrosis.

The nucleotides read TGTGCCAGCAGCGTAGTTCCTCTCACTGAAGCTTTCTTT. This gives the protein CASSVVPLTEAFF. This receptor chain uses TRBV9 and TRBJ1-1; the D gene is unclear. CDR1 SGDLS and CDR2 YYNGEE were looked up in the germline V gene. V loses 0 bases of germline sequence and J loses 4 bases, and the interval between the two ends is 7 bases. From the cysteine through the phenylalanine, the CDR3 covers 13 amino acids. This entry keeps only the CDR3 DNA: 39 bases, framed from base 1.